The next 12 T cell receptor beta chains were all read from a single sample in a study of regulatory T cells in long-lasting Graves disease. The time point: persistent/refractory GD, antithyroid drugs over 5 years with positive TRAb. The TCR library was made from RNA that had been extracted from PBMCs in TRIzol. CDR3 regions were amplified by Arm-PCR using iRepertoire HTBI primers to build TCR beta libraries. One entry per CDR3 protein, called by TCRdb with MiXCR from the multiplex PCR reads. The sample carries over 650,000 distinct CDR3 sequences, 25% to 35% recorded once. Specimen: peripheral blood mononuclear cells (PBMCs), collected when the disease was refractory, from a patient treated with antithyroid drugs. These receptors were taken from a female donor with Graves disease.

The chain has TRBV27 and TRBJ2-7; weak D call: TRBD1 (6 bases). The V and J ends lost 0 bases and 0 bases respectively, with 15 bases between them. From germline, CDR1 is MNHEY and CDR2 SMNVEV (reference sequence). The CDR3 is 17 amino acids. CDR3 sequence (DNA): TGTGCCAGCAGTTTATCCGGTCCCCACAGGGACTCCTACGAGCAGTACTTC. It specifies CASSLSGPHRDSYEQYF.

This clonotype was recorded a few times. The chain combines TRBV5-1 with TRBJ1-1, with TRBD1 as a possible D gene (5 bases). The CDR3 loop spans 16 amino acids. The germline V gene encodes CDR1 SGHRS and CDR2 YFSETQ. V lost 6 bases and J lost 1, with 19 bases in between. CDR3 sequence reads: CASTLTIQASNTEAFF. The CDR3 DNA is TGCGCCAGCACGCTGACGATACAGGCCTCGAACACTGAAGCTTTCTTT.

The CDR3 sequence is CASSLYGGTIYF. The CDR3 DNA reads TGTGCCAGCAGTTTGTACGGAGGCACCATATATTTT. The chain is built from TRBV12-3 or TRBV12-4 and TRBJ1-3; D is unclear. The CDR3 runs 12 residues. Trimming took off 3 bases at V and 9 bases at J, with 9 bases between the two ends.

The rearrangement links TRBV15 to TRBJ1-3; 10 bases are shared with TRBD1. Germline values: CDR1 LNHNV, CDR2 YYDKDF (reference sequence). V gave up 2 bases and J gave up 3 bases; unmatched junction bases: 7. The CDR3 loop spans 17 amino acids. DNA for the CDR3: TGTGCCACCAGCAGAACCAGACAGGGGGCGAATGGAAACACCATATATTTT. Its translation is CATSRTRQGANGNTIYF. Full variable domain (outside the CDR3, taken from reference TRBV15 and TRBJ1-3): DAMVIQNPRYQVTQFGKPVTLSCSQTLNHNVMYWYQQKSSQAPKLLFHYYDKDFNNEADTPDNFQSRRPNTSFCFLDIRSPGLGDTAMYLCATSRTRQGANGNTIYFGEGSWLTVV.

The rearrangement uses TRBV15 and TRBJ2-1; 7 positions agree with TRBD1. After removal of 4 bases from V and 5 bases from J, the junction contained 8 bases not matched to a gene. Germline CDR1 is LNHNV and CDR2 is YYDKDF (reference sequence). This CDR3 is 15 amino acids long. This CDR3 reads CATSTRTGLDNEQFF. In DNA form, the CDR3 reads TGTGCCACCAGCACCAGGACAGGTCTCGACAATGAGCAGTTCTTC.

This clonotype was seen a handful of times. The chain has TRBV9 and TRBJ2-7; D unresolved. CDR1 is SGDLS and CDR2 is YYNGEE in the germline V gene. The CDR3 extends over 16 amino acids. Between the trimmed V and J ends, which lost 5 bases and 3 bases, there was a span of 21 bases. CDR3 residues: CASSIGRSSMGYEQYF. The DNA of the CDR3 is TGTGCCAGCAGTATCGGTAGGAGTAGCATGGGCTACGAGCAGTACTTC.

The CDR3 reads CASSQDSVARPQHF. DNA of the CDR3: TGTGCCAGCAGCCAAGATTCGGTCGCCCGGCCCCAGCATTTT. The J gene is TRBJ1-5, the V gene TRBV3-1; D uncertain. Germline CDR1 and CDR2: LGHDT and YNNKEL (reference sequence). This CDR3 region has 14 residues. V lost 0 bases and J lost 9, with 12 bases in between.

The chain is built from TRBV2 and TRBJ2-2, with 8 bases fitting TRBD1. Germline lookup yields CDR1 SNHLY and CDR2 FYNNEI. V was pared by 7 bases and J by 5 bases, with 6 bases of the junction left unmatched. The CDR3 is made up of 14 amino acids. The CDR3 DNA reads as TGTGCCAGCAACCGGGACAGGAGTACCGGGGAGCTGTTTTTT. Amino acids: CASNRDRSTGELFF.

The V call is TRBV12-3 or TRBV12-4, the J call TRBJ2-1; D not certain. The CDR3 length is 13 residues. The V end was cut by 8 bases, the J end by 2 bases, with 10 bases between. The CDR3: CASYGSTYNEQFF. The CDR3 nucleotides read TGTGCCAGCTACGGCTCGACCTACAATGAGCAGTTCTTC.

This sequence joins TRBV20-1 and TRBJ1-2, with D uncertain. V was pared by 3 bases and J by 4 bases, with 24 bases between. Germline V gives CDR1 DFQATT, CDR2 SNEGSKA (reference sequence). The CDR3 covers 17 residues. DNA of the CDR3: TGCAGTGCTAGTGCCGTGGGTAGGCCTCAACTGGGCTATGGCTACACCTTC. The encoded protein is CSASAVGRPQLGYGYTF.

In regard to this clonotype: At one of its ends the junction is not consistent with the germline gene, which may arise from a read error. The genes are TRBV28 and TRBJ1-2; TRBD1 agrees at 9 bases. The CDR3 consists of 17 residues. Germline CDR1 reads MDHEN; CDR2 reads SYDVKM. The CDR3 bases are TGTGCCAGCAGTTCCTCCCGGGACAGGGCCTCGGACTATGGCCACACCTTC. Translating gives CASSSSRDRASDYGHTF.

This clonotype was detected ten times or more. This CDR3 is CASSRTSGTNTGELFF. The CDR3 nucleotides read TGTGCCAGCAGTCGGACTAGCGGGACGAACACCGGGGAGCTGTTTTTT. This chain joins TRBV2 and TRBJ2-2; 12 bases are shared with TRBD2. The V and J ends lost 5 bases and 0 bases, in that order; junction bases with no gene match: 1. The CDR3 length is 16 residues. Germline-derived CDR1 and CDR2 are SNHLY and FYNNEI.